The source of this TCR beta chain is a study of T-cell reconstitution after alpha-beta-depleted transplantation in children. Worth noting for this clonotype: The antigen remains unidentified. One end of the junction varies from germline; a read error may be responsible.

TCRbeta library preparation incorporated unique molecular identifiers. Via MiXCR, TCRdb re-called the PCR reads, giving one row per CDR3 protein. The table records under 400,000 distinct CDR3 sequences, around 25% of them present only once. Overall study results and limits: Roughly two months post-transplant, alpha-beta T cells reportedly originated from several hundred graft clones that had expanded. Some patients' high day-60 TCRbeta diversity was traced to surviving recipient T cells and thymic progenitors. When one year had passed after transplant, most T-cell counts and diversity came from newly produced T cells.

CDR3 length: 14 residues. In germline, CDR1 is LGHDT, CDR2 YNNKEL (reference sequence). This TCR was sampled from a male patient younger than 18 who had a stem cell transplant for acute lymphoblastic leukemia, so the T cells may come from the graft donor. The V call is TRBV3-1, the J call TRBJ1-1; D uncertain. The material was PBMCs, mostly from graft donor cells, obtained 180 days after TCRalphabeta/CD19-depleted stem cell transplant. The CDR3 loop is CVSSHLAVGKGAFF. CDR3 nucleotide sequence: TGTGTCAGCAGCCATCTCGCGGTGGGTAAAGGAGCTTTCTTT.